This T cell receptor beta chain was retrieved from a study of T cell responses to AZD1222 COVID-19 vaccine. Repertoires were generated with immunoSEQ multiplex PCR, while TCRdb's copy carries only in-frame clones and drops some. The table has about 190,000 clones, 90% to 95% seen once. A word on this clone: The antigen remains undetermined.

Study-level points and caveats: Clonal diversity may have been underestimated in mostly white British donors.

The TCR was taken from an adult who received the MenACWY meningococcal vaccine as a control. The sample consisted of peripheral blood, taken 28 days after the second dose of the MenACWY control vaccine.

Written as DNA, the CDR3 is TGTGCCACCAGCAGCGGGACAGGGCAATTAAATACGCAGTATTTT. Translated: CATSSGTGQLNTQYF. The genes are TRBV15 and TRBJ2-3; 9 bases agree with TRBD1. CDR3 length: 15 amino acids. Trimming took 3 bases from V and 7 from J; bases not matched to a gene: 8. Germline V lookup: CDR1 LNHNV, CDR2 YYDKDF (reference sequence). Using reference TRBV15 and TRBJ2-3 for the parts outside the CDR3, the full variable domain is DAMVIQNPRYQVTQFGKPVTLSCSQTLNHNVMYWYQQKSSQAPKLLFHYYDKDFNNEADTPDNFQSRRPNTSFCFLDIRSPGLGDTAMYLCATSSGTGQLNTQYFGPGTRLTVL.